Listed below are T cell receptor beta chains from one sample, sequenced in a study of immune heterogeneity within non-small cell lung tumors. Via MiXCR, TCRdb re-called the multiplex PCR reads, giving one row per CDR3 protein. The sample has 13,000 to 15,000 distinct CDR3 sequences; 25% to 35% are singletons. Sequencing was done on a sample of lung tumor tissue. The receptors stem from a man between 40 and 49 years old with non-small cell lung cancer. Both conserved end residues are part of each CDR3. The D gene is left open where the match is weak. A row's size may be missing; if present it is once, few, many or a size class.

TRBJ2-5,NA,TRBV7-9,many,TGTGCCAGCAGCTTAGCAGGGAGGGAGACCCAGTACTTC,CASSLAGRETQYF
TRBJ1-1,NA,TRBV4-1,few,TGCGCCAGCAGCCAATATGGGACCGGAGCTTTCTTT,CASSQYGTGAFF
TRBJ1-2,NA,TRBV4-1,NA,TGCGCCAGCAGCCAAACAACTAACTATGGCTACACCTTC,CASSQTTNYGYTF
TRBJ2-5,NA,TRBV28,few,TGTGCCAGCGCTTCGGGGCCGGGACGTAAAGAGACCCAGTACTTC,CASASGPGRKETQYF
TRBJ2-5,NA,TRBV7-2,NA,TGTGCCAGCAGCTTGTATTTGGGGGCCTGGGAGACCCAGTACTTC,CASSLYLGAWETQYF
TRBJ2-2,NA,TRBV24-1,many,TGTGCCACCAGCAGGGCCCTTGCGAACACCGGGGAGCTGTTTTTT,CATSRALANTGELFF
TRBJ2-3,TRBD2,TRBV7-3,medium-sized,TGTGCCAGCAGCTTAAACGGGAGGACAGATACGCAGTATTTT,CASSLNGRTDTQYF
TRBJ2-1,NA,TRBV11-1,many,TGTGCCAGCAGCTTGACGCTTACCTACAATGAGCAGTTCTTC,CASSLTLTYNEQFF
TRBJ1-5,NA,TRBV6-5,medium-sized,TGTGCCAGCAGTTACTCGCCCAGGGGGCCCCAGCATTTT,CASSYSPRGPQHF
TRBJ2-7,TRBD2,TRBV30,many,TGTGCCTGGAGTGTACCCCCGACTAGCGGCGGCTACGAGCAGTACTTC,CAWSVPPTSGGYEQYF
TRBJ2-7,TRBD1,TRBV15,medium-sized,TGTGCCACCAGCAGCCAATACCGGGACAGTGCCTACGAGCAGTACTTC,CATSSQYRDSAYEQYF
TRBJ2-5,NA,TRBV20-1,NA,TGCAGTGCTAGCGGATCTAAAGAGACCCAGTACTTC,CSASGSKETQYF
TRBJ1-2,NA,TRBV9,many,TGTGCCAGCAGCGTAGGCCAGGAGGACTATGGCTACACCTTC,CASSVGQEDYGYTF
TRBJ2-2,TRBD2,TRBV30,few,TGTGCCTGGATGAGCGGGAAGAACACCGGGGAGCTGTTTTTT,CAWMSGKNTGELFF
TRBJ2-2,TRBD2,TRBV3-1,NA,TGTGCCAGCAGACAAGGGCAGGGAGGGCGAACCGGGGAGCTGTTTTTT,CASRQGQGGRTGELFF
TRBJ2-2,NA,TRBV20-1,NA,TGCAGTGCTAGAGTCGTGGGCTCGAACACCGGGGCGCTCTTTTTT,CSARVVGSNTGALFF
TRBJ2-5,NA,TRBV20-1,NA,TGCAGTGCTAGAGTCCAGTTAGAGACCCAGTACTTC,CSARVQLETQYF
TRBJ1-1,NA,TRBV15,many,TGTGCCACCAGTAAAGAGAACACTGAAGCTTTCTTT,CATSKENTEAFF
TRBJ2-1,NA,TRBV20-1,few,TGCAGTGCTAGTATGGCCTACAATGAGCAGTTCTTC,CSASMAYNEQFF
TRBJ1-5,TRBD1,TRBV5-4,NA,TGTGCCAGCAGCTTTCAAGGACAGGGTGATCAGCCCCAGCATTTT,CASSFQGQGDQPQHF
TRBJ2-1,NA,TRBV28,many,TGTGCCAGCAGTTTCCTGGGAATTGAGCAGTTCTTC,CASSFLGIEQFF
TRBJ1-3,NA,TRBV19,medium-sized,TGTGCCATTGCGGACCGTGGAAACACCATATATTTT,CAIADRGNTIYF
TRBJ2-3,NA,TRBV5-5,NA,TGTGCCAGCAGCTTAACTCGGGGAGATACGCAGTATTTT,CASSLTRGDTQYF
TRBJ2-1,NA,TRBV27,NA,TGTGCCAGCAGTTTTGAAGGGAATGAGCAGTTCTTC,CASSFEGNEQFF
TRBJ2-3,TRBD2,TRBV19,medium-sized,TGTGCCAGTAGTATAAGTGCTAGCGGGGACACAGATACGCAGTATTTT,CASSISASGDTDTQYF
TRBJ1-2,NA,TRBV13,many,TGTGCCAGCAGCTTACGGGGAGTGGTGTATGGCTACACCTTC,CASSLRGVVYGYTF